The clone carrying this T cell receptor beta chain was observed once. This may be a read error, as it is one base from a much larger clone. V lost 4 bases and J 3 bases, leaving 9 bases between the germline ends. This CDR3 comprises 12 residues. Germline assignment: CDR1 GTSNPN and CDR2 SVGIG (reference sequence). The record originates from a study of blood T cell repertoires in COVID-19. This table comes from immunoSEQ multiplex PCR, and its TCRdb copy is limited to in-frame clones, with some not included. This sample has about 200,000 clones, with about 80% found just once. The receptor was derived from a middle-aged man who had recovered from COVID-19. Specimen: PBMCs or T cells enriched from blood (not recorded which). V usage is TRBV30 and J usage is TRBJ1-1; D is perhaps TRBD1 (6 bases). DNA for the CDR3: TGTGCCTGGATAAGGGGGTACACTGAAGCTTTCTTT. Its protein is CAWIRGYTEAFF.